A selection of T cell receptor beta chains follows, all from one sample in a study of cytomegalovirus exposure and HLA in healthy donors. Some clones are missing from TCRdb's copy, which holds only in-frame ones; the method was immunoSEQ multiplex PCR. The sample lists more than 75,000 clones; 93% were seen once. Sequencing was carried out using PBMCs. All receptors come from a man aged 18 to 29 in good health and CMV-seronegative. The CDR3 runs from the conserved cysteine through the conserved F or W. A D gene is named only where the DNA matches it firmly. A clone size is listed for some rows: how often the clone was seen (once, few, many), or a class if it is expanded.

V	D	J	size	CDR3	DNA
TRBV5-6	TRBD1	TRBJ2-1	.	CASSRDRTYNEQFF	TGTGCCAGCAGCCGGGACAGAACCTACAATGAGCAGTTCTTC
TRBV6-1	TRBD1	TRBJ2-3	.	CASCRGPISTDTQYF	TGTGCCAGCTGCAGGGGGCCGATTAGCACAGATACGCAGTATTTT
TRBV6-1	.	TRBJ1-6	.	CASSEVEQGYSPLHF	TGTGCCAGCAGTGAAGTGGAACAGGGATATTCACCCCTCCACTTT
TRBV5-1	.	TRBJ2-7	.	CASKLSYEQYF	TGCGCCAGCAAACTCTCCTACGAGCAGTACTTC
TRBV7-3	.	TRBJ2-3	.	CASSPSAGADTQYF	TGTGCCAGCAGCCCGTCGGCAGGGGCAGATACGCAGTATTTT
TRBV11-3	TRBD2	TRBJ2-7	once	CASSSILAGLTYEQYF	TGTGCCAGCAGCTCCATACTAGCGGGCCTTACCTACGAGCAGTACTTC
TRBV7-2	.	TRBJ1-5	.	CASSLVGTGRGGNQPQHF	TGTGCCAGCAGCTTAGTTGGTACTGGGCGGGGGGGCAATCAGCCCCAGCATTTT
TRBV2	.	TRBJ1-4	.	CASSEQTEATNEKLFF	TGTGCCAGCAGTGAACAGACGGAGGCAACTAATGAAAAACTGTTTTTT
TRBV28	.	TRBJ2-3	.	CASTPMAGKDTQYF	TGTGCCAGCACCCCGATGGCGGGGAAAGATACGCAGTATTTT
TRBV29-1	.	TRBJ2-1	.	CSVVREQQFF	TGCAGCGTTGTCAGGGAACAGCAGTTCTTC
TRBV5-6	.	TRBJ2-2	.	CASSWSGELFF	TGTGCCAGCAGCTGGAGCGGGGAGCTGTTTTTT
TRBV21-1	.	TRBJ1-1	.	CASSKRTLRGSGTEAFF	TGTGCCAGCAGCAAGAGGACATTAAGGGGCAGTGGCACTGAAGCTTTCTTT
TRBV2	.	TRBJ2-7	.	CASSRHPPRTTTYEQYF	TGTGCCAGCAGTCGTCACCCCCCCCGGACTACTACCTACGAGCAGTACTTC
TRBV7-2	.	TRBJ1-2	.	CASSLGTSYGYTF	TGTGCCAGCAGCTTAGGGACAAGCTATGGCTACACCTTC
TRBV19	TRBD1	TRBJ2-7	.	CASSISGTGGFYEQYF	TGTGCCAGTAGTATAAGCGGGACAGGGGGCTTTTACGAGCAGTACTTC
TRBV9	.	TRBJ1-3	.	CASSGSQGSGNTIYF	TGTGCCAGCAGCGGATCTCAGGGTTCCGGAAACACCATATATTTT
TRBV7-2	TRBD2	TRBJ2-7	.	CASSPGGGGSYEQYF	TGTGCCAGCAGCCCGGGGGGTGGAGGCTCCTACGAGCAGTACTTC
TRBV5-8	TRBD1	TRBJ1-1	.	CASSLDRVTEAFF	TGTGCCAGCAGCTTAGACAGGGTAACTGAAGCTTTCTTT
TRBV27	.	TRBJ2-3	.	CASSLAFTGSTDTQYF	TGTGCCAGCAGTTTAGCTTTTACAGGAAGCACAGATACGCAGTATTTT
TRBV5-1	TRBD2	TRBJ2-2	.	CASSIGTSGMITGELFF	TGCGCCAGCAGCATAGGGACTAGCGGGATGATAACCGGGGAGCTGTTTTTT
TRBV11-3	.	TRBJ1-4	.	CASSLDSQAPGPTHEKLFF	TGTGCCAGCAGCTTAGACTCCCAAGCCCCAGGGCCTACACATGAAAAACTGTTTTTT
TRBV5-1	TRBD1	TRBJ1-1	.	CASSLRQGGNTEAFF	TGCGCCAGCAGCTTGAGACAGGGCGGGAACACTGAAGCTTTCTTT
TRBV7-9	TRBD1	TRBJ1-1	.	CASSSSGGDFTEAFF	TGTGCCAGCAGCTCCTCAGGGGGCGACTTCACTGAAGCTTTCTTT
TRBV5-1	.	TRBJ1-1	.	CASSFTGGVAGTEAFF	TGCGCCAGCAGCTTTACCGGCGGGGTCGCGGGCACTGAAGCTTTCTTT
TRBV9	.	TRBJ1-2	.	CASSPHQGTNYGYTF	TGTGCCAGCAGCCCTCACCAGGGAACCAACTATGGCTACACCTTC
TRBV7-9	.	TRBJ1-1	.	CASSFGGRNTEAFF	TGTGCCAGCAGCTTTGGGGGCCGGAACACTGAAGCTTTCTTT
TRBV23-1	TRBD1	TRBJ1-6	.	CASRLGTGGSPLHF	TGCGCCAGCAGGTTAGGGACAGGGGGCTCACCCCTCCACTTT
TRBV6-5	.	TRBJ1-1	.	CASISLSLAEAFF	TGTGCCAGCATCAGTCTGTCCCTCGCTGAAGCTTTCTTT
TRBV7-2	.	TRBJ1-1	.	CASSLLGGGYNTEAFF	TGTGCCAGCAGCTTATTGGGTGGCGGGTACAACACTGAAGCTTTCTTT
TRBV19	.	TRBJ1-1	.	CASSIRPGSMNTEAFF	TGTGCCAGTAGTATACGGCCCGGGTCCATGAACACTGAAGCTTTCTTT
TRBV27	.	TRBJ1-5	.	CASSFDSWGNQPQHF	TGTGCCAGCAGTTTCGACAGCTGGGGCAATCAGCCCCAGCATTTT
TRBV11-2	TRBD1	TRBJ2-2	.	CASSGHRGPGELFF	TGTGCCAGCAGCGGACACAGGGGACCCGGGGAGCTGTTTTTT
TRBV25-1	.	TRBJ1-4	.	CASSGSGEKLFF	TGTGCCAGCAGTGGATCCGGTGAAAAACTGTTTTTT
TRBV18	.	TRBJ1-1	once	CASSPQEGYTEAFF	TGTGCCAGCTCACCACAGGAGGGTTATACTGAAGCTTTCTTT
TRBV7-9	TRBD2	TRBJ2-3	.	CASSLTSGSTDTQYF	TGTGCCAGCAGCTTAACTAGCGGTAGCACAGATACGCAGTATTTT